This T cell receptor beta chain derives from a study of T cells in localized non-small cell lung cancer. Only in-frame clones appear in the TCRdb table, and some are missing; sequencing was by immunoSEQ multiplex PCR. The sample holds roughly 20,000 clones, roughly 90% seen once. CDR1 is MNHNY and CDR2 is SVGAGI in the germline V gene (reference sequence). This CDR3 is built from 11 residues. V lost 10 bases and J lost 7, with 11 bases in between. On this clone itself: The target antigen is unknown.

Findings and caveats of the study: Adjacent lung was found to contain a median about 55 of the top 100 tumor clones. Because sequencing included only one region (of the tumor), heterogeneity remains possible. The highest T cell clonality was in uninvolved adjacent lung, above tumor.

Source: peripheral blood, taken before any cancer treatment. V usage is TRBV6-6 and J usage is TRBJ2-1, with unresolved D. The origin of this receptor is a man aged 40 to 70 with stage I lung adenocarcinoma. DNA for the CDR3: TGTGCCACCCAGGATGAGAATGAGCAGTTCTTC. It is translated as CATQDENEQFF.